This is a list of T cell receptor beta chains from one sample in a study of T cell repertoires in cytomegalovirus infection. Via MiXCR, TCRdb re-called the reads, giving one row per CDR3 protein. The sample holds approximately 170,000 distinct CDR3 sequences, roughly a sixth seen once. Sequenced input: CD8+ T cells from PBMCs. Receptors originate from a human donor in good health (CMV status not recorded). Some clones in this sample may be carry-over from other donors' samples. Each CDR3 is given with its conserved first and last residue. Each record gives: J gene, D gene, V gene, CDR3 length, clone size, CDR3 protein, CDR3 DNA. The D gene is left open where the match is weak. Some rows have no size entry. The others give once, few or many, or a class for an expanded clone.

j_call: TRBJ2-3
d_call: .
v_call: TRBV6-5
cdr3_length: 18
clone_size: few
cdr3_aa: CASSYSTDSGQGTDTQYF
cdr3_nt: TGTGCCAGCAGTTATTCGACAGATTCAGGTCAGGGCACAGATACGCAGTATTTT

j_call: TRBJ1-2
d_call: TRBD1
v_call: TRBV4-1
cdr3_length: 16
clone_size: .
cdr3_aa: CASSSGTGGENYGYTF
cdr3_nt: TGTGCCAGCTCATCCGGGACAGGGGGCGAAAACTATGGCTACACCTTC

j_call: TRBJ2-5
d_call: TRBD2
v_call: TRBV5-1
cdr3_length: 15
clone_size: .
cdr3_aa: CASSSTSGARETQYF
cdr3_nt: TGCGCCAGCAGCTCTACTAGCGGGGCCCGAGAGACCCAGTACTTC

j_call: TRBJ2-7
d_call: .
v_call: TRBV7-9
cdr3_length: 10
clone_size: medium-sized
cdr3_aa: CASSDYEQYF
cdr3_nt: TGTGCCAGCAGTGACTACGAGCAGTACTTC

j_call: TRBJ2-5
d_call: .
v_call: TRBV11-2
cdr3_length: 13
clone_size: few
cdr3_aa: CASSHDLGETQYF
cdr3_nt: TGTGCCAGCAGCCATGACCTCGGAGAGACCCAGTACTTC

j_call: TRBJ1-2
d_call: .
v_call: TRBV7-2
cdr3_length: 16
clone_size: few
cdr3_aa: CASSLWGETAPYGYTF
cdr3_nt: TGTGCCAGCAGCTTATGGGGCGAGACAGCCCCCTATGGCTACACCTTC

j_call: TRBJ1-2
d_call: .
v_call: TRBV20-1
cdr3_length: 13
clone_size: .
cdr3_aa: CSARVKGGYGYTF
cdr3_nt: TGCAGTGCTAGAGTAAAGGGTGGCTATGGCTACACCTTC

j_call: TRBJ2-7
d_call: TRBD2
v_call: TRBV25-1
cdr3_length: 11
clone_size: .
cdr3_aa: CASGGAYEQYF
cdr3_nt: TGTGCCAGCGGGGGGGCCTACGAGCAGTACTTC

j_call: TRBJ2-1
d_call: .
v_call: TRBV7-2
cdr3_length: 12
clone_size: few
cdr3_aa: CASSSGDNEQFF
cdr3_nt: TGTGCCAGCAGCTCCGGGGACAATGAGCAGTTCTTC

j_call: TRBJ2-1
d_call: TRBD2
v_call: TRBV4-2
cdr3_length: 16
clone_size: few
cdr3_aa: CASSKEEGTSGNEQIF
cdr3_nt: TGTGCCAGCAGCAAGGAGGAAGGGACTAGCGGCAATGAGCAGATCTTC

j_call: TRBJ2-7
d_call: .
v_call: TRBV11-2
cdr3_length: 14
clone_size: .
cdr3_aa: CASSKLGTDYEQYF
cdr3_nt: TGTGCCAGCAGCAAGTTGGGCACCGACTACGAGCAGTACTTC

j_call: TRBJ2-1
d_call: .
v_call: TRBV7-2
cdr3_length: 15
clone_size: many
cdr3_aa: CASSRASNPLNEQFF
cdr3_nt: TGTGCCAGCAGCCGGGCTAGCAACCCCCTCAATGAGCAGTTCTTC

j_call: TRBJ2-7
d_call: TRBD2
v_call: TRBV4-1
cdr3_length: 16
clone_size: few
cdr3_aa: CASSQGVVAGGYEQYF
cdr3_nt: TGCGCCAGCAGCCAAGGGGTGGTAGCGGGAGGATACGAGCAGTACTTC

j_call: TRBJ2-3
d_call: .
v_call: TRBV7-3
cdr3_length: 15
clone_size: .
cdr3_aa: CASSPPGEETDTQYF
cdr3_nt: TGTGCCAGCAGCCCCCCAGGGGAAGAGACAGATACGCAGTATTTT

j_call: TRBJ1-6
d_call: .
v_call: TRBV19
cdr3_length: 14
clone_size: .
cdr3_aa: CASRTDSYNSPLHF
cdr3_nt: TGTGCCAGTAGGACGGACTCCTATAATTCACCCCTCCACTTT

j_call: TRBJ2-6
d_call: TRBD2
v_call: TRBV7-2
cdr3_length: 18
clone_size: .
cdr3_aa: CASSITSGGLSGANVLTF
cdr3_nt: TGTGCCAGCAGCATTACTAGCGGGGGGCTCTCTGGGGCCAACGTCCTGACTTTC

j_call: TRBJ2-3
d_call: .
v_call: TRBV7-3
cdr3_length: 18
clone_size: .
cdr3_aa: CASSQNVGGPTRADTQYF
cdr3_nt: TGTGCCAGCAGCCAAAACGTCGGGGGCCCCACCCGGGCAGATACGCAGTATTTT

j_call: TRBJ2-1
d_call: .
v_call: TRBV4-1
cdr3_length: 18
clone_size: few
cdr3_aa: CASSQDEERTLAYNEQFF
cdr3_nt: TGCGCCAGCAGCCAAGATGAGGAGCGGACTCTCGCCTACAATGAGCAGTTCTTC

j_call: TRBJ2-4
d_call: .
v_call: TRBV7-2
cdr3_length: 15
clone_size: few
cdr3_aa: CASSLDIGAKNIQYF
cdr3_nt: TGTGCCAGCAGCTTGGATATAGGGGCCAAAAACATTCAGTACTTC

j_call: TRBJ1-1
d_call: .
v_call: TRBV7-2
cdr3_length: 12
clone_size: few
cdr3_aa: CASSLRRAEAFF
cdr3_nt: TGTGCCAGCAGCTTAAGGAGAGCTGAAGCTTTCTTT

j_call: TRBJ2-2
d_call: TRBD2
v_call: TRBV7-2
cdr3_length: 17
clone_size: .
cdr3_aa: CASSLHSGLAIAGELFF
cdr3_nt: TGTGCCAGCAGTTTACATTCGGGACTAGCGATAGCCGGGGAGCTGTTTTTT

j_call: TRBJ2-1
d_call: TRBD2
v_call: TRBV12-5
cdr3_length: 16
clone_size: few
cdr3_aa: CASAPFGGGFWNEQFF
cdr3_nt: TGTGCTAGTGCCCCGTTCGGCGGGGGGTTTTGGAATGAGCAGTTCTTC

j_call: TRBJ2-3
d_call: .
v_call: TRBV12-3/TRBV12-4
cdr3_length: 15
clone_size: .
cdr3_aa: CASSLYALFTDTQYF
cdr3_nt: TGTGCCAGCAGTTTATATGCGTTATTCACAGATACGCAGTATTTT

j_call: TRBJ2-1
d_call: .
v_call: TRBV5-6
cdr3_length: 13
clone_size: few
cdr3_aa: CASSLGPGREQFF
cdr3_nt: TGTGCCAGCAGCTTGGGTCCGGGGCGAGAGCAGTTCTTC

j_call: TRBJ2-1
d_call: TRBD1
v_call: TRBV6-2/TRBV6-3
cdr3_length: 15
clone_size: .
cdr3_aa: CASSAWDRDMNEQFF
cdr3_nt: TGTGCCAGCAGTGCTTGGGACAGGGACATGAATGAGCAGTTCTTC

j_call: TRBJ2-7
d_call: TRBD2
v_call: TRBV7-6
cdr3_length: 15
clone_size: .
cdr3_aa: CASSGSGGGPYEQYF
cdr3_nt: TGTGCCAGCAGCGGTAGCGGGGGGGGACCCTACGAGCAGTACTTC

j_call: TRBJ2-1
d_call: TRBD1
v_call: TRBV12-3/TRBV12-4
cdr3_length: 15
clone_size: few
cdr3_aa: CASSFPGQGVNEQFF
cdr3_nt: TGTGCCAGCAGTTTTCCGGGACAGGGGGTAAATGAGCAGTTCTTC

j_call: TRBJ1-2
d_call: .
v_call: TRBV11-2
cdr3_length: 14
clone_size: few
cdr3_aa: CASSSATTVYGYTF
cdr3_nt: TGTGCCAGCAGCTCAGCAACAACGGTCTATGGCTACACCTTC

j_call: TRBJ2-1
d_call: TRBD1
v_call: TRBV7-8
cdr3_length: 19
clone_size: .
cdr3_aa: CASSFNPSVDRGIGDEQFF
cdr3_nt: TGTGCCAGCAGCTTTAACCCCTCCGTCGACAGGGGGATTGGAGATGAGCAGTTCTTC

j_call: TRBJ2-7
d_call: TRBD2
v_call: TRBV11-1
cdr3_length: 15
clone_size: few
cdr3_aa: CASAVGTSGTYEQYF
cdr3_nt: TGTGCCAGCGCGGTCGGGACTAGCGGTACCTACGAGCAGTACTTC

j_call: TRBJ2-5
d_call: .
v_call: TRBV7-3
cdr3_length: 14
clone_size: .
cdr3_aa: CASSQGDRPQTQYF
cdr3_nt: TGTGCCAGCAGCCAAGGGGACCGGCCTCAGACCCAGTACTTC

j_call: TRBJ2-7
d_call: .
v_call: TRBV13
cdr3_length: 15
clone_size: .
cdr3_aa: CASRSTSEGIYEQYF
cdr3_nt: TGTGCCAGCAGGTCCACGTCGGAGGGGATCTACGAGCAGTACTTC

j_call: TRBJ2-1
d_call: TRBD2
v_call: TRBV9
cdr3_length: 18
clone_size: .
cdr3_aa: CASSPRASGGALGNEQFF
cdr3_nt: TGTGCCAGCAGCCCTCGGGCTAGCGGGGGGGCTCTCGGGAATGAGCAGTTCTTC